The next 27 T cell receptor beta chains were all read from a single sample in a study of T cells in Graves' hyperthyroidism and ophthalmopathy. Researchers amplified the TCR beta CDR3 regions from RNA transcripts. First-round RT-PCR of the TCR CDR3 relied on the HTBI primer set. MiXCR, applied by TCRdb to the multiplex PCR reads, yields one record per CDR3 protein. The data hold about 400,000 distinct CDR3 sequences, with approximately 25% observed a single time. The sample consisted of blood. These receptors were taken from a man aged 45-65 years with Graves' hyperthyroidism.

Turning to this clonotype: This may be a read error: a much more frequent sequence differs by one nucleotide. The J gene is TRBJ2-1, the V gene TRBV28; the D is unclear. From germline, CDR1 is MDHEN and CDR2 SYDVKM. Trimming pared 5 bases from V and 5 bases from J, leaving 19 bases between. CDR3 length: 16 residues. Written as DNA, the CDR3 is TGTGCCAGCAGTCCGAGGCAGCGCATTATAGACAATGAGCAGTTCTTC. Encoded protein: CASSPRQRIIDNEQFF.

The V and J genes are TRBV20-1 and TRBJ2-1, with TRBD2 as a possible D gene (5 bases). Trimming took off 6 bases at V and 0 bases at J, with 12 bases between the two ends. CDR3 length: 14 residues. In germline, CDR1 is DFQATT, CDR2 SNEGSKA (reference sequence). This chain's CDR3 is CSAVSGSSYNEQFF. In nucleotides, the CDR3 is TGCAGTGCGGTCAGCGGAAGCTCCTACAATGAGCAGTTCTTC.

V is TRBV19 and J is TRBJ1-5; possibly TRBD1 for D (5 bases). V shed 4 bases and J shed 5 bases, with 9 bases lying between them. CDR1 is LNHDA, CDR2 SQIVND, per germline (reference sequence). The CDR3 contains 13 residues. CDR3 in amino acids: CASSSRDYQPQHF. For the CDR3, the DNA is TGTGCCAGTAGTAGCAGGGATTATCAGCCCCAGCATTTT. The entire variable domain, with the rest obtained from reference TRBV19 and TRBJ1-5, is as follows: DGGITQSPKYLFRKEGQNVTLSCEQNLNHDAMYWYRQDPGQGLRLIYYSQIVNDFQKGDIAEGYSVSREKKESFPLTVTSAQKNPTAFYLCASSSRDYQPQHFGDGTRLSIL.

The table lists this clonotype with many counts. The chain links TRBV7-8 to TRBJ2-5; 9 positions agree with TRBD2. This CDR3 spans 19 amino acids. V was pared by 5 bases and J by 3 bases, with 19 bases of the junction left unmatched. Germline values: CDR1 SGHVS, CDR2 FQNEAQ. The CDR3 DNA reads TGTGCCAGCAGCCCCCTGACAGGGTATCTCCTAGCGGGGAAAGAGACCCAGTACTTC. Translating gives CASSPLTGYLLAGKETQYF.

The CDR3 sequence: CASSIAGGRAQSSYNEQFF. CDR3 DNA sequence: TGTGCCAGTAGTATAGCTGGCGGGAGGGCCCAGTCCTCCTACAATGAGCAGTTCTTC. This rearrangement joins TRBV19 to TRBJ2-1; 9 nucleotides agree with TRBD2. The germline CDR1 and CDR2 sequences are LNHDA and SQIVND (reference sequence). This CDR3 spans 19 amino acids. V shed 1 base and J 0 bases; nucleotides not matched to a gene: 10.

This clonotype was seen ten or more times. The rearrangement links TRBV7-2 to TRBJ2-7; D unresolved. CDR1 is SGHTA and CDR2 is FQGNSA in the germline V gene. The CDR3 has 13 amino acids. V lost 10 bases, J lost 0 bases, and 13 bases lay in between. Written as DNA, the CDR3 is TGTGCCACCGTAGTGAACCCCTCCTACGAGCAGTACTTC. Its translation is CATVVNPSYEQYF.

The chain recombines TRBV2 with TRBJ1-2, with D perhaps matching TRBD1 (5 bases). Deletions cut 1 base from V and 2 bases from J, with 8 bases between. CDR1 is SNHLY, CDR2 FYNNEI, per germline. The CDR3 totals 14 residues. DNA for the CDR3: TGTGCCAGCAGTGAAGACAGGTTGAACTATGGCTACACCTTC. It encodes CASSEDRLNYGYTF.

In this sample, this clonotype turned up a few times. The genes are TRBV27 and TRBJ1-2; D gene uncertain. Trimming pared 2 bases from V and 5 bases from J, leaving 9 bases between. Per the germline V gene, CDR1 is MNHEY and CDR2 is SMNVEV (reference sequence). There are 13 residues in the CDR3. CDR3 coding DNA: TGTGCCAGCAGTTTAGACCCGTCTTATGGCTACACCTTC. This codes for CASSLDPSYGYTF.

This clonotype was detected a few times. The chain has TRBV5-4 and TRBJ2-1; 8 bases are shared with TRBD2. CDR1 and CDR2 (germline): SGHNT, YYREEE (reference sequence). The length of the CDR3 is 15 residues. Germline trimming cut 4 bases from V and 2 bases from J; bases unmatched to any gene: 5. This CDR3 reads CASSPQTSAYNEQFF. The CDR3 nucleotides are TGTGCCAGCAGCCCACAGACTAGCGCCTACAATGAGCAGTTCTTC. Looking up the rest from reference TRBV5-4 and TRBJ2-1 gives the full variable domain: ETGVTQSPTHLIKTRGQQVTLRCSSQSGHNTVSWYQQALGQGPQFIFQYYREEENGRGNFPPRFSGLQFPNYSSELNVNALELDDSALYLCASSPQTSAYNEQFFGPGTRLTVL.

The CDR3 nucleotides read TGTGCCAGCACCCACCCAGCCAATGAGCAGTTCTTC. Translated: CASTHPANEQFF. The rearrangement uses TRBV6-2 or TRBV6-3 and TRBJ2-1; D call uncertain. Germline V gene data show CDR1 as MNHEY and CDR2 as SVGEGT. Between the trimmed V and J ends, which lost 7 bases and 6 bases, there was a span of 10 bases. The CDR3 is 12 amino acids.

This clonotype was seen repeatedly, ten times or more. The J gene is TRBJ1-2, the V gene TRBV12-3 or TRBV12-4, with D perhaps matching TRBD1 (5 bases). The ends were cut back, 8 bases at V and 4 bases at J, with 17 bases in the middle. This CDR3 is built from 14 residues. CDR3 region: CASAQGRTLYGYTF. DNA of the CDR3: TGTGCCAGCGCCCAGGGACGGACCCTCTATGGCTACACCTTC.

The chain carries TRBV6-4 and TRBJ1-2; D unclear. This CDR3 is 15 amino acids long. Trimming cost V 5 bases and J 4 bases, with 17 bases left between them. Germline assignment: CDR1 MRHNA and CDR2 SNTAGT. The CDR3 DNA is TGTGCCAGCAGTTCCCTAGAACTCGGACTCTATGGCTACACCTTC. Translated, it gives CASSSLELGLYGYTF.

V is TRBV28 and J is TRBJ2-2, with a possible D match to TRBD2 (5 bases). V was pared by 8 bases and J by 1 base, with 11 bases between. Germline CDR1 is MDHEN and CDR2 is SYDVKM. The CDR3 extends over 14 amino acids. CDR3 sequence: CASEAVLNTGELFF. The CDR3 DNA is TGTGCCAGCGAAGCGGTTCTGAACACCGGGGAGCTGTTTTTT.

The chain recombines TRBV7-9 with TRBJ2-4; unclear D gene. The CDR3 has 16 residues. V lost 1 base to trimming and J lost 1 base, with 11 bases between them. Germline assignment: CDR1 SEHNR and CDR2 FQNEAQ (reference sequence). In DNA, the CDR3 is TGTGCCAGCAGCTTAGGGGGATCTGTTGCCAAAAACATTCAGTACTTC. This codes for CASSLGGSVAKNIQYF.

This clonotype turned up a few times. The rearrangement links TRBV27 to TRBJ1-5; no clear D gene. V lost 2 bases and J lost 6, with 11 bases in between. Looked up from germline, CDR1 is MNHEY and CDR2 is SMNVEV (reference sequence). This CDR3 region has 14 residues. CDR3 coding DNA: TGTGCCAGCAGTTTAAAGGGTTACGGTCAGCCCCAGCATTTT. Amino acid sequence: CASSLKGYGQPQHF.

V and J are TRBV10-3 and TRBJ2-7; a possible D gene is TRBD1 (5 bases). The V gene's germline CDR1 is ENHRY and CDR2 SYGVKD. This CDR3 comprises 14 residues. V lost 0 bases and J lost 0, with 6 bases in between. The CDR3 loop is CAISESTGSYEQYF. DNA for the CDR3: TGTGCCATCAGTGAGTCAACAGGCTCCTACGAGCAGTACTTC.

The chain recombines TRBV20-1 with TRBJ1-1; tentative D call: TRBD1 (6 bases). Between the trimmed V and J ends, which lost 0 bases and 4 bases, there was a span of 12 bases. Germline V gene data show CDR1 as DFQATT and CDR2 as SNEGSKA (reference sequence). This CDR3 is built from 14 residues. The CDR3 DNA reads as TGCAGTGCTAGAGAGGGCGGGGGGGCCACTGAAGCTTTCTTT. Its translation is CSAREGGGATEAFF.

The sample holds many counts of this clonotype. The V call is TRBV5-1, the J call TRBJ1-2; D possibly corresponds to TRBD1 (6 bases). V lost 5 bases, J lost 2 bases, and 10 bases lay in between. This CDR3 spans 13 amino acids. The germline gives CDR1 SGHRS, CDR2 YFSETQ. CDR3 bases: TGCGCCAGCAGTCAGGACAGAAACTATGGCTACACCTTC. As protein: CASSQDRNYGYTF.

The chain employs TRBV3-1 and TRBJ2-7; no clear D. With 1 base removed from V and 5 bases from J, the gap between germline ends came to 6 bases. Germline V CDR1 and CDR2: LGHDT, YNNKEL (reference sequence). The CDR3 length is 12 residues. For the CDR3, the DNA is TGTGCCAGCAGCCAAGTGGAAAACGAGCAGTACTTC. This translates into CASSQVENEQYF.

A single count supports this clonotype. The chain links TRBV6-1 to TRBJ2-1, with TRBD2 matching over 15 bases. CDR1 is MNHNS, CDR2 SASEGT, per germline. This CDR3 contains 19 residues. J was trimmed by 4 bases and V by 4 bases; bases with no gene match: 11. CDR3 sequence reads: CASSGGRTSGRGLYNEQFF. CDR3 nucleotide sequence: TGTGCCAGCAGTGGGGGTCGGACTAGCGGGAGGGGGTTGTACAATGAGCAGTTCTTC.

This clonotype was detected ten times or more. The genes are TRBV29-1 and TRBJ2-1; the D gene is possibly TRBD2 (7 bases). This CDR3 comprises 14 residues. The V gene lost 6 bases and the J gene lost 4 bases, with 16 bases spanning the gap. Germline lookup yields CDR1 SQVTM and CDR2 ANQGSEA. As DNA, the CDR3 is TGCAGCGTGCGAAGGGGGGGCGAATACAATGAGCAGTTCTTC. As protein: CSVRRGGEYNEQFF.

This clonotype was found many times. The rearrangement joins TRBV12-3 or TRBV12-4 to TRBJ1-1; the D is unclear. This CDR3 spans 14 amino acids. Between the trimmed V and J ends, which lost 7 bases and 2 bases, there was a span of 14 bases. This chain's CDR3 is CASTLGAFNTEAFF. The CDR3 DNA is TGTGCCAGCACCCTGGGCGCATTTAACACTGAAGCTTTCTTT.

Details on this clonotype: An end of the junction does not agree with germline; a read error may underlie this. This rearrangement joins TRBV28 to TRBJ2-1; 11 positions agree with TRBD2. The CDR3 has 14 residues. Germline CDR1 MDHEN, CDR2 SYDVKM. The CDR3 nucleotides are TGTGCCAGCTGTTTAGCGGGAGGGGACAATGAGCAGTTCTTC. Its translation is CASCLAGGDNEQFF.

The chain links TRBV19 to TRBJ1-1, with D possibly being TRBD1 (5 bases). The germline gives CDR1 LNHDA, CDR2 SQIVND (reference sequence). The V end was cut by 9 bases, the J end by 1 base, with 12 bases between. The CDR3 totals 13 residues. The CDR3 nucleotides are TGTGCCAGCCAGGGACTTCCGAACACTGAAGCTTTCTTT. It specifies CASQGLPNTEAFF.

This clonotype was recorded many times. The genes are TRBV7-2 and TRBJ2-7, with D tentatively TRBD2 (5 bases). Trimming took 2 bases from V and 8 from J, leaving 16 bases between them. This CDR3 comprises 14 residues. The germline V gene has CDR1 SGHTA and CDR2 FQGNSA. The DNA of the CDR3 is TGTGCCAGCAGCTTATTCGGACTGGGCGGGCAGCAGTACTTC. Translated: CASSLFGLGGQQYF.

This clonotype was detected many times. V and J are TRBV28 and TRBJ2-3; 7 positions agree with TRBD2. The CDR3 loop spans 16 amino acids. Germline-derived CDR1 and CDR2 are MDHEN and SYDVKM. V shed 3 bases and J 0 bases; nucleotides not matched to a gene: 6. The CDR3 DNA reads as TGTGCCAGCAGTTTGTCAGGCGGGGGAAGCACAGATACGCAGTATTTT. Translation gives CASSLSGGGSTDTQYF.

The V gene is TRBV7-3, the J gene TRBJ1-1, with D maybe TRBD1 (5 bases). Germline V gene lookup returns CDR1 SGHTA and CDR2 FQGTGA. The CDR3 consists of 12 residues. V dropped 11 bases and J dropped 5 bases, with 15 bases sitting between them. The CDR3 here is CAFPQGRTEAFF. CDR3 in DNA: TGTGCCTTTCCCCAGGGTCGGACTGAAGCTTTCTTT.